The present TCR beta chain was sequenced within a study of T cell changes during pregnancy in multiple sclerosis. Germline loops: CDR1 LNHDA, CDR2 SQIVND (reference sequence). The germline V and J ends were trimmed by 3 bases and 10 bases, with 16 bases remaining between them. This CDR3 is 15 amino acids long. Clones were read by immunoSEQ multiplex PCR, and TCRdb kept only the in-frame ones, dropping some. Counted here are around 36,000 clones, roughly 90% occurring once; the ten biggest clones make up over 10%. This receptor was obtained from a female donor with multiple sclerosis, enrolled in a pregnancy study. The rearrangement joins TRBV19 to TRBJ1-6, with D possibly TRBD1 on 6 matching bases. Sequenced material: CD8+ T cells from peripheral blood mononuclear cells, taken in the first trimester of pregnancy. CDR3 bases: TGTGCCAGTAGTATTTGGACAGAAGGCCGCTCACCCCTCCACTTT. Amino acids: CASSIWTEGRSPLHF.